The source of this T cell receptor (beta chain) is a study of blood T cell repertoires in COVID-19. The germline CDR1 and CDR2 sequences are MNHNS and SASEGT. V was cut by 0 bases and J by 1 base, with 10 bases left in between. The CDR3 totals 17 residues. Generated by immunoSEQ multiplex PCR, the TCRdb table keeps only in-frame clones and is missing some. The sample holds fewer than 350,000 clones, around 86% seen once. This clone was observed a single time. V and J are TRBV6-1 and TRBJ2-6, with no clear D. The material sequenced was peripheral blood. The receptor comes from a woman in her twenties or thirties who had recovered from COVID-19. CDR3 residues: CASSEARGLSGANVLTF. In DNA, the CDR3 is TGTGCCAGCAGTGAAGCGCGTGGTTTGTCTGGGGCCAACGTCCTGACTTTC.